This T cell receptor beta chain was documented in a study of shared T cell receptors in the human thymus. Germline lookup yields CDR1 MNHEY and CDR2 SMNVEV (reference sequence). This CDR3 spans 17 amino acids. V was trimmed by 0 bases and J by 6 bases, leaving 18 bases between them. The method was immunoSEQ multiplex PCR; TCRdb's version includes in-frame clones alone and lacks a portion of them. The table records 630,000 or so clones, around 87% of them present only once. The data were also submitted as part of a second study, on human thymus T cells. That report notes: Healthy Finnish infants undergoing corrective surgery for congenital heart defects provided the donor material. The study used thymus tissue resected during corrective heart surgery. Biased V and J segment usage appeared in thymus and peripheral blood. The related literature has documented a marked overlap of thymic repertoires among unrelated individuals.

The sequencing input was thymocytes. This clonotype was obtained from a boy under three years old with a congenital heart defect. This chain uses TRBV27 with TRBJ2-1; D ambiguous. Here the CDR3 DNA reads TGTGCCAGCAGTTTATCGAGGTGGCCGCTGACTGGCAATGAGCAGTTCTTC. Its translation: CASSLSRWPLTGNEQFF.